The 20 T cell receptor beta chains below come from one sample, sequenced in a study of identifying expanded T cells in peripheral blood. The table came from immunoSEQ multiplex PCR; TCRdb's copy has only in-frame clones and leaves some out. Here the sample spans some 95,000 clones, approximately 88% being singletons. Sequenced: blood. The origin of the receptors is a person aged 18 to 75 in good health.

The rearrangement joins TRBV5-1 to TRBJ2-1, with 9 bases that match TRBD1. Per germline, CDR1 SGHRS and CDR2 YFSETQ. This CDR3 spans 15 amino acids. V shed 4 bases and J 4 bases; nucleotides not matched to a gene: 6. CDR3 sequence: CASSVPGQGYNEQFF. The CDR3, as DNA: TGCGCCAGCAGCGTCCCGGGACAGGGATACAATGAGCAGTTCTTC.

The chain links TRBV7-7 to TRBJ2-5; the D is unclear. This CDR3 comprises 13 residues. Deletions cut 2 bases from V and 4 bases from J, with 8 bases between. Germline values: CDR1 SSHAT, CDR2 FNYEAQ (reference sequence). The CDR3 DNA reads as TGTGCCAGCAGCTTATTCCTAGGAGAGACCCAGTACTTC. Residues: CASSLFLGETQYF.

The genes are TRBV7-3 and TRBJ2-3; TRBD2 might be the D (5 bases). This CDR3 spans 16 amino acids. V lost 1 base and J lost 0, with 11 bases in between. The V gene's germline CDR1 is SGHTA and CDR2 FQGTGA. This chain's CDR3 is CASSLRPGDSTDTQYF. CDR3 in DNA: TGTGCCAGCAGCTTAAGACCCGGGGATAGCACAGATACGCAGTATTTT.

This chain connects TRBV9 to TRBJ1-4, with unresolved D. V was pared by 3 bases and J by 7 bases, with 13 bases between. Germline-derived CDR1 and CDR2 are SGDLS and YYNGEE. CDR3 length: 14 residues. The DNA of the CDR3 is TGTGCCAGCAGCGGCTCGGGAATGGGTGAAAAACTGTTTTTT. This codes for CASSGSGMGEKLFF. Filled out from reference TRBV9 and TRBJ1-4, the complete variable domain reads DSGVTQTPKHLITATGQRVTLRCSPRSGDLSVYWYQQSLDQGLQFLIQYYNGEERAKGNILERFSAQQFPDLHSELNLSSLELGDSALYFCASSGSGMGEKLFFGSGTQLSVL.

The V call is TRBV30, the J call TRBJ1-3; D perhaps matches TRBD1 (5 bases). The CDR3 is made up of 15 amino acids. V dropped 4 bases and J dropped 0 bases, with 13 bases sitting between them. From germline, CDR1 is GTSNPN and CDR2 SVGIG (reference sequence). In nucleotides, the CDR3 is TGTGCCTGGATGAATCGGGGGACCTCTGGAAACACCATATATTTT. Amino acid sequence: CAWMNRGTSGNTIYF.

The CDR3 coding sequence is TGTGCCAGCAGCGCCCGGGACAGGGCGACTGAAGCTTTCTTT. It codes for CASSARDRATEAFF. The chain carries TRBV9 and TRBJ1-1, with 9 bases that match TRBD1. The V and J ends lost 3 bases and 5 bases, in that order; junction bases with no gene match: 5. The germline gives CDR1 SGDLS, CDR2 YYNGEE. There are 14 residues in the CDR3.

This clone was counted a single time. V usage is TRBV4-1 and J usage is TRBJ1-2; no reliable D call. V shed 0 bases and J shed 0 bases, with 11 bases lying between them. Germline V CDR1 and CDR2: MGHRA, YSYEKL. The CDR3 extends over 16 amino acids. Written as DNA, the CDR3 is TGCGCCAGCAGCCAAGAGGCCGGACCCCCTAACTATGGCTACACCTTC. This encodes CASSQEAGPPNYGYTF.

The genes are TRBV18 and TRBJ1-2; perhaps TRBD1 as D (6 bases). Trimming removed 6 bases from V and 5 bases from J, with 22 bases in between. This CDR3 comprises 16 residues. Germline-derived CDR1 and CDR2 are KGHSH and LQKENI. CDR3 sequence reads: CASSPGQRLTPYGYTF. The CDR3, as DNA: TGTGCCAGCTCCCCCGGACAGCGGCTCACCCCTTATGGCTACACCTTC.

The gene calls are TRBV7-9 and TRBJ2-7; TRBD1 agrees at 10 bases. The CDR3 is 14 residues long. Germline-derived CDR1 and CDR2 are SEHNR and FQNEAQ (reference sequence). V was clipped by 5 bases and J by 2 bases; unmatched bases: 3. The CDR3 protein is CASSPDRGPYEQYF. In nucleotides, the CDR3 is TGTGCCAGCAGCCCTGACAGGGGGCCCTACGAGCAGTACTTC.

The V and J genes are TRBV4-1 and TRBJ2-2, with D uncertain. Trimming took 1 base from V and 5 from J, leaving 8 bases between them. Germline values: CDR1 MGHRA, CDR2 YSYEKL. This CDR3 is built from 14 residues. Written as DNA, the CDR3 is TGCGCCAGCAGCCAAGCGGCCCAAACCGGGGAGCTGTTTTTT. Its translation is CASSQAAQTGELFF.

This clone was seen once. The chain couples TRBV6-1 to TRBJ1-4, with D possibly matching TRBD1 (5 bases). Trimming took 5 bases from V and 8 from J, leaving 12 bases between them. Germline lookup yields CDR1 MNHNS and CDR2 SASEGT. The CDR3 length is 13 residues. CDR3 loop: CASSNQGGEKLFF. The CDR3 DNA is TGTGCCAGCAGTAACCAGGGAGGGGAAAAACTGTTTTTT.

This clone has a handful of counts. The rearrangement uses TRBV7-2 and TRBJ1-6, with TRBD1 identical over 7 bases. This CDR3 has 13 amino acids. Unmatched junction bases numbered 5, after V lost 7 bases and J lost 8 bases. Germline CDR1 SGHTA, CDR2 FQGNSA. The CDR3 nucleotides are TGTGCCAGCACCGGGACAGCGGATTCACCCCTCCACTTT. Protein: CASTGTADSPLHF.

V and J are TRBV29-1 and TRBJ1-1; no reliable D call. The CDR3 covers 11 residues. Trimming stripped 7 bases from V and 5 bases from J, with 11 bases between. From germline, CDR1 is SQVTM and CDR2 ANQGSEA. This CDR3 reads CSGHRGTEAFF. DNA for the CDR3: TGCAGCGGCCACAGAGGAACTGAAGCTTTCTTT.

This chain uses TRBV4-3 with TRBJ2-5, with D tentatively TRBD2 (5 bases). The tail of the sequence fits TRBJ2-7 better, so the J call may be wrong. The CDR3 contains 13 residues. The germline CDR1 and CDR2 sequences are LGHNA and YSLEER. CDR3 in amino acids: CASSQDGVYEQYF. CDR3 in DNA: TGCGCCAGCAGCCAAGACGGGGTCTACGAGCAGTACTTC.

The J gene is TRBJ2-2, the V gene TRBV7-9; D uncertain. V lost 1 base and J lost 4, with 7 bases in between. Germline V gene data show CDR1 as SEHNR and CDR2 as FQNEAQ (reference sequence). This CDR3 region has 14 residues. The CDR3 loop is CASSLGGTTGELFF. The CDR3, as DNA: TGTGCCAGCAGCTTAGGCGGAACCACCGGGGAGCTGTTTTTT.

The chain combines TRBV11-2 with TRBJ1-4; a possible D gene is TRBD1 (6 bases). This CDR3 spans 16 amino acids. The ends were cut back, 3 bases at V and 8 bases at J, with 19 bases in the middle. Germline CDR1 SGHAT, CDR2 FQNNGV. The DNA of the CDR3 is TGTGCCAGCAGCTTCAGCCTGGGGGGCTGGGGGGAAAAACTGTTTTTT. Translated, it gives CASSFSLGGWGEKLFF.

V is TRBV7-9 and J is TRBJ1-5; tentative D call: TRBD1 (6 bases). The germline V gene has CDR1 SEHNR and CDR2 FQNEAQ (reference sequence). This CDR3 contains 14 residues. Trimming took off 5 bases at V and 1 base at J, with 9 bases between the two ends. The CDR3 DNA is TGTGCCAGCAGCCGCGACAGGAGCAATCAGCCCCAGCATTTT. Encoded protein: CASSRDRSNQPQHF.

The chain employs TRBV9 and TRBJ1-2; D perhaps matches TRBD1 (6 bases). V was clipped by 0 bases and J by 8 bases, with 11 bases between them. The length of the CDR3 is 13 residues. Germline V gives CDR1 SGDLS, CDR2 YYNGEE. CDR3 in DNA: TGTGCCAGCAGCGTAGGATGGACAGTGGGCTACACCTTC. The encoded protein is CASSVGWTVGYTF.

V usage is TRBV19 and J usage is TRBJ2-1, with no clear D. The germline V and J ends were trimmed by 6 bases and 0 bases, with 9 bases remaining between them. The CDR3 is 14 residues long. Germline V gene lookup returns CDR1 LNHDA and CDR2 SQIVND (reference sequence). The CDR3 is CASRSLSSYNEQFF. CDR3 in DNA: TGTGCCAGTAGATCACTTAGCTCCTACAATGAGCAGTTCTTC.

A note on this clone: Other DNA sequences in the sample encode the same CDR3. The genes are TRBV30 and TRBJ1-1; no clear D. This CDR3 has 12 amino acids. Germline lookup yields CDR1 GTSNPN and CDR2 SVGIG (reference sequence). V lost 1 base and J 2 bases, leaving 5 bases between the germline ends. The CDR3 here is CAWSGGNTEAFF. The CDR3 nucleotides are TGTGCCTGGAGTGGGGGAAACACTGAAGCTTTCTTT.